The clone carrying this T cell receptor (beta chain) was counted between two and nine times. Trimming cost V 3 bases and J 5 bases; bases outside gene matches: 8. Per the germline V gene, CDR1 is MDHEN and CDR2 is SYDVKM. CDR3 length equals 15 residues. This entry is derived from a study of early T cells in non-severe SARS-CoV-2 infection. TCRdb re-called the 5' RACE reads through MiXCR, storing one row per CDR3 protein. The data show 75,000 or so distinct CDR3 sequences, with around 15% seen just once and 11% held by the top ten. The TCR was taken from an adult who was a healthcare worker with PCR-confirmed SARS-CoV-2 infection or an uninfected control (not recorded which). The J gene is TRBJ1-1, the V gene TRBV28; 8 nucleotides line up with TRBD1. Source material: whole blood. CDR3 region: CASSFLFRGRTEAFF. CDR3 nucleotide sequence: TGTGCCAGCAGTTTTCTGTTCAGGGGGCGAACTGAAGCTTTCTTT.